Sequencing of this T cell receptor (beta chain) was carried out in a study of shared clonotypes between healthy human individuals. The CDR3 runs 16 residues. CDR1 is SQVTM and CDR2 is ANQGSEA in the germline V gene. The junction had 16 bases not matched to a gene; V was cut back by 7 bases and J by 6 bases. Only CD45RO-negative cells positively selected for CCR7 counted as naive CD8 cells, so terminally differentiated effector memory CD45RA+ cells were excluded. Only in-frame clones appear in the TCRdb table, and some are missing; sequencing was by immunoSEQ multiplex PCR. The table includes millions of clones, just over 90% detected once.

This receptor was identified in a young man in good health. Some clones in this sample may be carry-over from other donors' samples. The rearrangement uses TRBV29-1 and TRBJ2-3; 10 bases match TRBD2. Sequenced sample: naive CD8+ T cells from PBMCs. The CDR3 bases are TGCAGCGCCAATTCGGTAGCGGGGGGTTTAAGGGATACGCAGTATTTT. Its protein product is CSANSVAGGLRDTQYF.